The clone carrying this T cell receptor beta chain was picked up a small number of times. One entry per CDR3 protein results from TCRdb running MiXCR on the reads. The table has approximately 97,000 distinct CDR3 sequences, 30% to 35% seen once. The length of the CDR3 is 15 residues. The V gene's germline CDR1 is DFQATT and CDR2 SNEGSKA (reference sequence). Trimming took 1 base from V and 8 from J; bases not matched to a gene: 10. These data come from a study of type 1 regulatory T cells. Study summary: An in vitro protocol generated T-allo10, a Tr1-enriched, alloantigen-specific CD4 T cell product.

The chain joins TRBV20-1 to TRBJ2-1, with 8 nucleotides matching TRBD2. The sample comprised CD4+ T cells, either the whole sample or a sorted fraction (not recorded which). The source is a human donor in good health. Written as DNA, the CDR3 is TGCAGTGCTAGAGGTCAAGCGGGAGATAGCGATGAGCAGTTCTTC. It is translated as CSARGQAGDSDEQFF.